Each of the 29 T cell receptor beta chains below was sequenced from the same sample in a study of T cells in tuberculosis. Profiling relied on immunoSEQ multiplex PCR, and the TCRdb table lists in-frame clones only, not all of them. Of 45,000 or so clones listed, 95% are singletons. The sample consisted of PBMCs. These receptor sequences come from a donor aged 10-29 years with latent tuberculosis or without tuberculosis infection.

This chain uses TRBV6-1 with TRBJ1-1, with D unresolved. Germline lookup yields CDR1 MNHNS and CDR2 SASEGT. Trimming took off 7 bases at V and 0 bases at J, with 15 bases between the two ends. The CDR3 totals 15 residues. CDR3 sequence (DNA): TGTGCCAGCATTGGTCGGGTAGTGATGAACACTGAAGCTTTCTTT. Residues: CASIGRVVMNTEAFF.

V and J are TRBV6-6 and TRBJ2-2; D is uncertain. There are 13 residues in the CDR3. The ends were cut back, 5 bases at V and 4 bases at J, with 8 bases in the middle. Germline V lookup: CDR1 MNHNY, CDR2 SVGAGI (reference sequence). The CDR3 region has the DNA TGTGCCAGCAGTCCTTTCCCCACCGGGGAGCTGTTTTTT. Translation gives CASSPFPTGELFF.

The chain couples TRBV2 to TRBJ1-4; possible D gene TRBD1, 5 bases. V was trimmed by 8 bases and J by 8 bases, leaving 18 bases between them. The CDR3 is 14 residues long. Per germline, CDR1 SNHLY and CDR2 FYNNEI. This CDR3 reads CASHFGGVYEKLFF. DNA of the CDR3: TGTGCCAGCCACTTCGGGGGGGTATACGAAAAACTGTTTTTT.

This clone was detected only once. In nucleotides, the CDR3 is TGTGCCAGCAGCCCCGAGGACACGTTTTCCTACGAGCAGTACTTC. Translating it yields CASSPEDTFSYEQYF. The chain is built from TRBV14 and TRBJ2-7, with D possibly being TRBD1 (5 bases). CDR1 SGHDN and CDR2 FVKESK come from the germline V gene. The CDR3 contains 15 residues. V lost 4 bases, J lost 1 base, and 14 bases lay in between.

This chain joins TRBV19 and TRBJ2-7; no definite D call. This CDR3 is 14 amino acids long. Looked up from germline, CDR1 is LNHDA and CDR2 is SQIVND (reference sequence). V lost 4 bases and J lost 0, with 10 bases in between. The CDR3 DNA is TGTGCCAGTAGTAGGTCAGGAACCTCCTACGAGCAGTACTTC. It yields the protein CASSRSGTSYEQYF.

The chain carries TRBV28 and TRBJ2-3, with TRBD2 matching 9 bases. The germline CDR1 and CDR2 sequences are MDHEN and SYDVKM. The CDR3 has 14 amino acids. V shed 6 bases, J shed 3 bases, and the junction held 4 bases outside the gene matches. This CDR3 is CASRLAGPTDTQYF. DNA of the CDR3: TGTGCCAGCAGGCTAGCGGGGCCAACAGATACGCAGTATTTT.

The chain joins TRBV30 to TRBJ2-5; D possibly corresponds to TRBD1 (6 bases). V was clipped by 0 bases and J by 1 base, with 12 bases between them. Germline V lookup: CDR1 GTSNPN, CDR2 SVGIG (reference sequence). The CDR3 sequence is 15 residues long. The CDR3 coding sequence is TGTGCCTGGAGTGTTGGGACACCCTTCCAAGAGACCCAGTACTTC. It translates to CAWSVGTPFQETQYF.

The chain recombines TRBV19 with TRBJ1-5, with 8 bases that match TRBD1. Germline loops: CDR1 LNHDA, CDR2 SQIVND (reference sequence). With 11 bases clipped from V and 1 base from J, the junction kept 13 bases outside the gene matches. This CDR3 spans 16 amino acids. In nucleotides, the CDR3 is TGTGCCGGATCTCAACAGGGGGGGATCAGCAATCAGCCCCAGCATTTT. This encodes CAGSQQGGISNQPQHF. The whole variable domain, filled in from reference TRBV19 and TRBJ1-5, reads DGGITQSPKYLFRKEGQNVTLSCEQNLNHDAMYWYRQDPGQGLRLIYYSQIVNDFQKGDIAEGYSVSREKKESFPLTVTSAQKNPTAFYLCAGSQQGGISNQPQHFGDGTRLSIL.

The chain has TRBV6-1 and TRBJ1-2; D gene unclear. V dropped 0 bases and J dropped 0 bases, with 5 bases sitting between them. CDR1 and CDR2 from the germline V gene are MNHNS and SASEGT. The CDR3 contains 14 residues. The CDR3 DNA reads as TGTGCCAGCAGTGAAGCTTCGGCTAACTATGGCTACACCTTC. This gives the protein CASSEASANYGYTF.

This chain joins TRBV2 and TRBJ1-6; D unclear. The germline gives CDR1 SNHLY, CDR2 FYNNEI. The CDR3 sequence is 13 residues long. V was clipped by 3 bases and J by 9 bases, with 9 bases between them. The DNA of the CDR3 is TGTGCCAGCAGTGAGGGTGAGGTTTCACCCCTCCACTTT. This gives the protein CASSEGEVSPLHF.

The V call is TRBV7-2, the J call TRBJ1-2; D remains unclear. CDR1 and CDR2 (germline): SGHTA, FQGNSA. The CDR3 has 13 residues. V lost 8 bases and J lost 7, with 17 bases in between. The CDR3 reads CASSTGGLSGYTF. CDR3 coding DNA: TGTGCCAGCTCAACGGGAGGGCTCAGTGGCTACACCTTC.

The rearrangement joins TRBV29-1 to TRBJ2-3, with a tentative D call TRBD2 (7 bases). The V end was cut by 3 bases, the J end by 0 bases, with 28 bases between. The germline V gene encodes CDR1 SQVTM and CDR2 ANQGSEA. This CDR3 has 20 amino acids. DNA of the CDR3: TGCAGCGTTGATTCCCCGCCTGTGGCGGGGGCTTCGTTTAGCACAGATACGCAGTATTTT. Its protein product is CSVDSPPVAGASFSTDTQYF.

J is TRBJ2-7 and V is TRBV4-3; D unresolved. CDR1 is LGHNA, CDR2 YSLEER, per germline. CDR3 length equals 15 residues. V gave up 0 bases and J gave up 0 bases, with 9 bases separating them. CDR3 in amino acids: CASSQDLASSYEQYF. The CDR3, as DNA: TGCGCCAGCAGCCAAGATCTGGCTAGCTCCTACGAGCAGTACTTC.

This chain joins TRBV6-5 and TRBJ1-1; 9 bases are a match to TRBD1. The V segment lost 6 bases and the J segment 5 bases; nucleotides outside the gene matches: 4. Germline loops: CDR1 MNHEY, CDR2 SVGAGI. The length of the CDR3 is 13 residues. The CDR3 is CASRTGGSTEAFF. The DNA for the CDR3 is TGTGCCAGCAGAACAGGGGGCAGTACTGAAGCTTTCTTT.

J is TRBJ2-5 and V is TRBV6-6; TRBD2 matches 11 bases. Germline-derived CDR1 and CDR2 are MNHNY and SVGAGI (reference sequence). The V gene end was trimmed by 5 bases and the J gene end by 5 bases; junction bases not matched to a gene: 7. The CDR3 spans 15 residues. CDR3 in amino acids: CASSIAGGLGETQYF. CDR3 sequence (DNA): TGTGCCAGCAGTATAGCGGGGGGGCTTGGGGAGACCCAGTACTTC.

The rearrangement links TRBV7-3 to TRBJ1-1; 9 bases match TRBD1. J gave up 5 bases and V 5 bases, and 9 bases lay outside the gene matches. The length of the CDR3 is 15 residues. The germline CDR1 and CDR2 sequences are SGHTA and FQGTGA. CDR3 nucleotides: TGTGCCAGCAGCCCCACAGGGGGCCCCGGAACTGAAGCTTTCTTT. It translates to CASSPTGGPGTEAFF.

This rearrangement joins TRBV30 to TRBJ1-4, with 7 bases fitting TRBD1. The CDR3 runs 15 residues. Germline V gives CDR1 GTSNPN, CDR2 SVGIG (reference sequence). V lost 0 bases, J lost 8 bases, and 9 bases stayed unmatched. As DNA, the CDR3 is TGTGCCTGGAGTGTCCTCACAGGGGTTGTCGAAAAACTGTTTTTT. Protein product: CAWSVLTGVVEKLFF. The full variable domain, with the rest looked up from reference TRBV30 and TRBJ1-4, is SQTIHQWPATLVQPVGSPLSLECTVEGTSNPNLYWYRQAAGRGLQLLFYSVGIGQISSEVPQNLSASRPQDRQFILSSKKLLLSDSGFYLCAWSVLTGVVEKLFFGSGTQLSVL.

The chain carries TRBV30 and TRBJ1-1; D is unclear. Trimming took off 3 bases at V and 2 bases at J, with 10 bases between the two ends. There are 13 residues in the CDR3. Germline V lookup: CDR1 GTSNPN, CDR2 SVGIG (reference sequence). DNA for the CDR3: TGTGCCTGGAGCGGAGGACCCAACACTGAAGCTTTCTTT. It encodes CAWSGGPNTEAFF.

This chain links TRBV5-4 with TRBJ1-6; possibly TRBD1 for D (6 bases). Between the trimmed V and J ends, which lost 4 bases and 10 bases, there was a span of 18 bases. The CDR3 is made up of 15 amino acids. CDR1 is SGHNT and CDR2 is YYREEE in the germline V gene (reference sequence). The CDR3 DNA reads as TGTGCCAGCAGCCAGAAACAGGGCAGAGACTCACCCCTCCACTTT. Protein: CASSQKQGRDSPLHF.

The genes are TRBV6-1 and TRBJ1-6, with 9 bases identical to TRBD1. V gave up 6 bases and J gave up 7 bases; unmatched junction bases: 1. The germline V gene has CDR1 MNHNS and CDR2 SASEGT. This CDR3 contains 13 residues. Here the CDR3 reads CASRGQGNSPLHF. The CDR3 DNA reads as TGTGCCAGCAGAGGACAGGGGAATTCACCCCTCCACTTT.

The gene calls are TRBV15 and TRBJ1-2, with D maybe TRBD1 (6 bases). Germline-derived CDR1 and CDR2 are LNHNV and YYDKDF (reference sequence). The CDR3 consists of 14 residues. With 0 bases removed from V and 6 bases from J, the gap between germline ends came to 11 bases. The CDR3 DNA is TGTGCCACCAGCAGAGATCCCAGGGGAAATGGCTACACCTTC. Protein product: CATSRDPRGNGYTF.

This chain joins TRBV5-1 and TRBJ2-2, with D tentatively TRBD2 (7 bases). Germline V gene sequence: CDR1 SGHRS, CDR2 YFSETQ. V lost 6 bases to trimming and J lost 4 bases, with 25 bases between them. The CDR3 has 18 residues. The CDR3 coding sequence is TGCGCCAGCACATTGGGGGGGGCGCTCCTGTCCACCACCGGGGAGCTGTTTTTT. Amino acid sequence: CASTLGGALLSTTGELFF.

The V gene is TRBV5-3, the J gene TRBJ1-4; no clear D gene. TRBV5-3 is an ORF, with its function uncertain. V lost 5 bases and J 3 bases, leaving 17 bases between the germline ends. The CDR3 consists of 16 residues. CDR3: CARSRRAAAANEKLFF. CDR3 bases: TGTGCCAGAAGTCGTCGCGCGGCTGCAGCTAATGAAAAACTGTTTTTT.

The chain couples TRBV19 to TRBJ2-1, with 12 bases identical to TRBD2. There are 17 residues in the CDR3. Germline assignment: CDR1 LNHDA and CDR2 SQIVND (reference sequence). J lost 4 bases, V lost 5 bases, and 9 bases had no gene match. The CDR3 nucleotides read TGTGCCAGTAGTGTCCGACTAGCGGGGGCCCTATACAATGAGCAGTTCTTC. This translates into CASSVRLAGALYNEQFF.

The J gene is TRBJ1-1, the V gene TRBV28, with D possibly matching TRBD1 (6 bases). The V end was cut by 5 bases, the J end by 1 base, with 14 bases between. This CDR3 spans 15 amino acids. Germline V gene lookup returns CDR1 MDHEN and CDR2 SYDVKM. The CDR3, as DNA: TGTGCCAGCAGTGGTAACAGGGAAGAGAACACTGAAGCTTTCTTT. Translated, it gives CASSGNREENTEAFF.

The chain joins TRBV2 to TRBJ2-7, with 10 positions matching TRBD1. The CDR3 is 13 residues long. V dropped 6 bases and J dropped 6; count of bases not matched to a gene: 5. The germline V gene encodes CDR1 SNHLY and CDR2 FYNNEI. This chain's CDR3 is CASSRDRGSEQYF. DNA of the CDR3: TGTGCCAGCAGCCGGGACAGGGGATCCGAGCAGTACTTC.

The gene calls are TRBV23-1 and TRBJ1-6; D is perhaps TRBD1 (6 bases). TRBV23-1 is an ORF, and what it does is uncertain. Trimming pared 0 bases from V and 2 bases from J, leaving 20 bases between. The CDR3 totals 20 residues. CDR3 residues: CASSQSSTGNRRTYNSPLHF. DNA of the CDR3: TGCGCCAGCAGTCAATCCAGCACAGGGAACCGCCGTACCTATAATTCACCCCTCCACTTT.

V is TRBV6-5 and J is TRBJ1-1, with unresolved D. V shed 6 bases and J shed 4 bases, with 15 bases lying between them. The CDR3 covers 14 residues. Germline CDR1 is MNHEY and CDR2 is SVGAGI. CDR3 loop: CASSHGVAGTEAFF. The CDR3 DNA sequence: TGTGCCAGCAGCCATGGGGTGGCGGGCACTGAAGCTTTCTTT.

This chain uses TRBV30 with TRBJ1-2; D is undetermined. Trimming removed 4 bases at V and 8 bases at J, with 17 bases between. The V gene's germline CDR1 is GTSNPN and CDR2 SVGIG (reference sequence). CDR3 length: 13 residues. The CDR3: CAWIPPVPEGYTF. The CDR3, as DNA: TGTGCCTGGATCCCTCCGGTCCCCGAGGGCTACACCTTC.